One sample yielded the 25 T cell receptor beta chains listed below, sequenced in a study of shared T cell receptors in the human thymus. Some clones are missing from TCRdb's copy, which holds only in-frame ones; the method was immunoSEQ multiplex PCR. The sample contains 700,000 to 750,000 clones, roughly 85% of which appear only once. This sample was shared with a second study, whose subject was human thymus T cells.

Input material: thymocytes. The receptors here all came from a girl under three years old with a congenital heart defect.

DNA for the CDR3: TGTGCTAGTGTGGCCCCTAGCACAGATACGCAGTATTTT. Its translation is CASVAPSTDTQYF. V and J are TRBV12-5 and TRBJ2-3; D unresolved. The length of the CDR3 is 13 residues. The V gene lost 7 bases and the J gene lost 0 bases, with 8 bases spanning the gap. Germline V lookup: CDR1 LGHNT, CDR2 FRNRAP.

This clone occurred a few times. The chain links TRBV7-6 to TRBJ2-7, with a tentative D call TRBD2 (7 bases). The ends were cut back, 2 bases at V and 2 bases at J, with 16 bases in the middle. CDR1 SGHVS and CDR2 FNYEAQ come from the germline V gene. CDR3 length equals 16 residues. The CDR3 region has the DNA TGTGCCAGCAGCTTAAGGGGGGGCAGGGGCCCCTACGAGCAGTACTTC. This gives the protein CASSLRGGRGPYEQYF.

Written as DNA, the CDR3 is TGTGCCAGCATCCCCAAGTATCTAAAAATGAGAGGCTACACCTTC. This codes for CASIPKYLKMRGYTF. J is TRBJ1-2 and V is TRBV28; no clear D. The CDR3 is 15 amino acids. Per the germline V gene, CDR1 is MDHEN and CDR2 is SYDVKM. Trimming took 7 bases from V and 8 from J, leaving 23 bases between them.

The V call is TRBV5-1, the J call TRBJ2-7; 7 nucleotides match TRBD1. In germline, CDR1 is SGHRS, CDR2 YFSETQ. Unmatched junction bases numbered 10, after V lost 5 bases and J lost 2 bases. The CDR3 runs 15 residues. The CDR3: CASRSAGTDPYEQYF. The CDR3 DNA reads TGCGCCAGCAGATCGGCCGGGACAGACCCCTACGAGCAGTACTTC.

The chain has TRBV5-6 and TRBJ1-5, with TRBD1 as a possible D gene (6 bases). The V end was cut by 2 bases, the J end by 6 bases, with 18 bases between. The CDR3 covers 16 residues. Germline-derived CDR1 and CDR2 are SGHDT and YYEEEE. The chain's CDR3 is CASSFQGLLGTQPQHF. CDR3 nucleotides: TGTGCCAGCAGCTTCCAGGGGTTGTTGGGCACTCAGCCCCAGCATTTT.

The rearrangement uses TRBV13 and TRBJ1-2; unclear D gene. Germline CDR1 is PRHDT and CDR2 is FYEKMQ (reference sequence). The CDR3 is made up of 15 amino acids. Trimming removed 5 bases at V and 3 bases at J, with 16 bases between. CDR3 protein: CASSRPYKADYGYTF. The CDR3, as DNA: TGTGCCAGCAGCCGACCCTATAAAGCGGACTATGGCTACACCTTC.

The chain joins TRBV28 to TRBJ2-5, with 11 bases that match TRBD1. Germline CDR1 reads MDHEN; CDR2 reads SYDVKM. Losses at the gene ends were 5 bases for V and 0 bases for J; bases not matched to a gene: 8. This CDR3 comprises 17 residues. The CDR3 loop is CASSRRRDRGYQETQYF. CDR3 nucleotide sequence: TGTGCCAGCAGTCGCCGCCGGGACAGGGGGTACCAAGAGACCCAGTACTTC.

The chain joins TRBV5-4 to TRBJ2-1; 13 bases are a match to TRBD2. CDR3 length: 17 residues. Germline CDR1 reads SGHNT; CDR2 reads YYREEE (reference sequence). V shed 0 bases and J 3 bases; nucleotides not matched to a gene: 3. The CDR3 here is CASSLVTSGGVYNEQFF. The CDR3 DNA reads as TGTGCCAGCAGCTTGGTTACTAGCGGGGGGGTCTACAATGAGCAGTTCTTC.

The rearrangement links TRBV18 to TRBJ2-5, with 10 positions matching TRBD2. The germline gives CDR1 KGHSH, CDR2 LQKENI. This CDR3 is built from 20 residues. The ends lost 3 bases at V and 0 bases at J; junction bases unmatched: 16. This CDR3 is CASSPALEPPTSGYQETQYF. DNA of the CDR3: TGTGCCAGCTCACCCGCCCTAGAACCCCCGACTAGCGGGTACCAAGAGACCCAGTACTTC.

The rearrangement links TRBV25-1 to TRBJ1-3, with unresolved D. Trimming cost V 0 bases and J 6 bases, with 12 bases left between them. The germline V gene has CDR1 MGHDK and CDR2 SYGVNS. This CDR3 has 15 residues. The CDR3 region is CASSEYYSSLNTIYF. CDR3 DNA sequence: TGTGCCAGCAGTGAATACTACAGTTCATTAAACACCATATATTTT.

The chain has TRBV18 and TRBJ1-1; D is perhaps TRBD1 (5 bases). The CDR3 loop spans 15 amino acids. Germline V gene lookup returns CDR1 KGHSH and CDR2 LQKENI. V was pared by 0 bases and J by 0 bases, with 8 bases between. CDR3 nucleotide sequence: TGTGCCAGCTCACCACCCCAGGGTTTGAACACTGAAGCTTTCTTT. It yields the protein CASSPPQGLNTEAFF.

V gene TRBV5-8 combines with J gene TRBJ1-5, with TRBD1 as a possible D gene (6 bases). V lost 3 bases and J 3 bases, leaving 10 bases between the germline ends. The CDR3 loop spans 14 amino acids. Germline CDR1 is SGHTS and CDR2 is YDEGEE. DNA for the CDR3: TGTGCCAGCAGCTCGGACAGTACCAATCAGCCCCAGCATTTT. Residues: CASSSDSTNQPQHF.

The chain joins TRBV5-1 to TRBJ2-7, with D possibly matching TRBD1 (6 bases). The CDR3 sequence is 13 residues long. Germline V gene sequence: CDR1 SGHRS, CDR2 YFSETQ. The ends were cut back, 3 bases at V and 11 bases at J, with 18 bases in the middle. The CDR3 sequence: CASSSRALPGEYF. CDR3 sequence (DNA): TGCGCCAGCAGCTCACGGGCCCTCCCAGGGGAGTACTTC.

The chain links TRBV5-1 to TRBJ2-3, with 11 bases lining up with TRBD2. CDR1 is SGHRS, CDR2 YFSETQ, per germline. V trimming: 0 bases; J trimming: 4 bases; junction bases outside the gene matches: 7. This CDR3 region has 17 residues. This CDR3 is CASSLGGLAAGPDTQYF. CDR3 in DNA: TGCGCCAGCAGCTTGGGGGGACTAGCGGCTGGACCAGATACGCAGTATTTT.

This clone has more than one count but fewer than ten. The chain recombines TRBV5-6 with TRBJ1-6; D is uncertain. The CDR3 length is 14 residues. The germline V and J ends were trimmed by 0 bases and 8 bases, with 9 bases remaining between them. Per the germline V gene, CDR1 is SGHDT and CDR2 is YYEEEE. CDR3 region: CASSLAIGYSPLHF. The CDR3 bases are TGTGCCAGCAGCTTGGCCATCGGGTATTCACCCCTCCACTTT.

The chain carries TRBV2 and TRBJ1-2; D ambiguous. Germline V lookup: CDR1 SNHLY, CDR2 FYNNEI. Between the trimmed V and J ends, which lost 8 bases and 0 bases, there was a span of 16 bases. The length of the CDR3 is 15 residues. Written as DNA, the CDR3 is TGTGCCAGCGGGGAGGCGCTCTACCCTAACTATGGCTACACCTTC. This codes for CASGEALYPNYGYTF.

The genes are TRBV15 and TRBJ1-3, with D possibly being TRBD1 (5 bases). Germline V lookup: CDR1 LNHNV, CDR2 YYDKDF (reference sequence). V was trimmed by 1 base and J by 0 bases, leaving 13 bases between them. This CDR3 spans 17 amino acids. This CDR3 is CATSRVGDSSSGNTIYF. Written as DNA, the CDR3 is TGTGCCACCAGCAGAGTAGGGGACTCAAGCTCTGGAAACACCATATATTTT.

V usage is TRBV5-8 and J usage is TRBJ1-6; D uncertain. The V gene lost 8 bases and the J gene lost 0 bases, with 21 bases spanning the gap. CDR3 length: 18 amino acids. Germline V gives CDR1 SGHTS, CDR2 YDEGEE. The DNA of the CDR3 is TGTGCCAGTTCTTCCCGGGATTCTTCAAGCTCCTATAATTCACCCCTCCACTTT. This translates into CASSSRDSSSSYNSPLHF.

The chain joins TRBV20-1 to TRBJ1-2; D not resolved. This CDR3 contains 10 residues. Germline CDR1 reads DFQATT; CDR2 reads SNEGSKA (reference sequence). The ends were cut back, 0 bases at V and 10 bases at J, with 6 bases in the middle. The CDR3 DNA sequence: TGCAGTGCTAGAGACAGATTCTACACCTTC. It translates to CSARDRFYTF.

The chain recombines TRBV6-1 with TRBJ1-6; D unresolved. CDR3 length: 14 amino acids. Germline loops: CDR1 MNHNS, CDR2 SASEGT. Between the trimmed V and J ends, which lost 3 bases and 9 bases, there was a span of 12 bases. The CDR3 here is CASSDPLRGSPLHF. CDR3 in DNA: TGTGCCAGCAGTGACCCCCTAAGAGGTTCACCCCTCCACTTT.

This chain joins TRBV18 and TRBJ1-2; D uncertain. V was clipped by 1 base and J by 4 bases, with 10 bases between them. Germline CDR1 and CDR2: KGHSH and LQKENI. This CDR3 region has 14 residues. The CDR3 DNA is TGTGCCAGCTCACCACAAGGGAGGAGCTATGGCTACACCTTC. Protein product: CASSPQGRSYGYTF.

This chain links TRBV13 with TRBJ2-7; perhaps TRBD2 as D (6 bases). V was trimmed by 5 bases and J by 2 bases, leaving 16 bases between them. This CDR3 has 15 amino acids. Per germline, CDR1 PRHDT and CDR2 FYEKMQ (reference sequence). CDR3 residues: CASSPTGTEAYEQYF. DNA for the CDR3: TGTGCCAGCAGCCCAACCGGGACTGAGGCCTACGAGCAGTACTTC.

This chain uses TRBV10-2 with TRBJ1-2; D may be TRBD1 (5 bases). Trimming took 0 bases from V and 5 from J, leaving 13 bases between them. This CDR3 is 15 amino acids long. In germline, CDR1 is WSHSY, CDR2 SAAADI. CDR3 nucleotides: TGCGCCAGCAGTGAGTCGAGAAGGGAGGGGTATGGCTACACCTTC. Encoded protein: CASSESRREGYGYTF.

V and J are TRBV12-5 and TRBJ2-3; 8 bases agree with TRBD1. The CDR3 extends over 16 amino acids. V was clipped by 5 bases and J by 2 bases; unmatched bases: 9. Per germline, CDR1 LGHNT and CDR2 FRNRAP. CDR3 region: CASGQRQGRATDTQYF. The CDR3 region has the DNA TGTGCTAGTGGTCAACGACAGGGGCGGGCCACAGATACGCAGTATTTT.

This rearrangement joins TRBV5-6 to TRBJ1-2, with 7 bases matching TRBD1. Germline V gene lookup returns CDR1 SGHDT and CDR2 YYEEEE. Trimming took 3 bases from V and 8 from J; bases not matched to a gene: 10. The CDR3 is 14 residues long. The CDR3 loop reads CASSWRTQGQGYTF. The CDR3 DNA reads as TGTGCCAGCAGCTGGAGAACTCAGGGACAGGGCTACACCTTC. Using reference TRBV5-6 and TRBJ1-2 for the parts outside the CDR3, the full variable domain is DAGVTQSPTHLIKTRGQQVTLRCSPKSGHDTVSWYQQALGQGPQFIFQYYEEEERQRGNFPDRFSGHQFPNYSSELNVNALLLGDSALYLCASSWRTQGQGYTFGSGTRLTVV.